The 17 T cell receptor beta chains listed next were all sequenced from one sample in a study of T cells after somatic rescue of genetic block. Assay: immunoSEQ multiplex PCR; the TCRdb copy retains only in-frame clones and omits some. The sample has 45,000 to 70,000 clones; 90% to 97% are singletons. The specimen sequenced was peripheral blood mononuclear cells (PBMCs). The origin of the receptors is a child less than two years old.

V is TRBV5-4 and J is TRBJ2-5; TRBD2 agrees at 7 bases. With V trimmed by 2 bases and J by 1 base, 5 bases remained unmatched. The V gene's germline CDR1 is SGHNT and CDR2 YYREEE (reference sequence). The CDR3 runs to 15 residues. The CDR3 nucleotides are TGTGCCAGCAGCTTACGACTAGCTTCCCAAGAGACCCAGTACTTC. Translation gives CASSLRLASQETQYF.

This clone was counted a single time. The chain recombines TRBV10-3 with TRBJ2-7, with 11 positions matching TRBD2. V was clipped by 3 bases and J by 5 bases; unmatched bases: 3. Germline loops: CDR1 ENHRY, CDR2 SYGVKD. This CDR3 has 14 amino acids. DNA of the CDR3: TGTGCCATCAGTGAACTAGCGGGAGTCCACGAGCAGTACTTC. Its translation: CAISELAGVHEQYF.

The chain combines TRBV30 with TRBJ1-4; D unclear. CDR1 is GTSNPN and CDR2 is SVGIG in the germline V gene (reference sequence). This CDR3 has 14 residues. V was cut by 0 bases and J by 0 bases, with 5 bases left in between. CDR3 region: CAWSVGTTNEKLFF. The CDR3 bases are TGTGCCTGGAGTGTAGGGACAACTAATGAAAAACTGTTTTTT. The whole variable domain, filled in from reference TRBV30 and TRBJ1-4, reads SQTIHQWPATLVQPVGSPLSLECTVEGTSNPNLYWYRQAAGRGLQLLFYSVGIGQISSEVPQNLSASRPQDRQFILSSKKLLLSDSGFYLCAWSVGTTNEKLFFGSGTQLSVL.

The gene calls are TRBV6-5 and TRBJ2-7; 10 positions agree with TRBD1. Germline CDR1 reads MNHEY; CDR2 reads SVGAGI. J was trimmed by 3 bases and V by 5 bases; bases with no gene match: 4. The CDR3 sequence is 14 residues long. As DNA, the CDR3 is TGTGCCAGCAGTGTATGGACAGGGGGCTACGAGCAGTACTTC. Protein: CASSVWTGGYEQYF.

Only one count was recorded for this clone. The rearrangement joins TRBV7-9 to TRBJ2-7; 13 bases are shared with TRBD2. The CDR3 is 15 residues long. CDR1 is SEHNR and CDR2 is FQNEAQ in the germline V gene (reference sequence). After removal of 2 bases from V and 5 bases from J, the junction contained 3 bases not matched to a gene. The CDR3 protein is CASSLRTSGRDEQYF. Here the CDR3 DNA reads TGTGCCAGCAGCTTACGGACTAGCGGGAGAGACGAGCAGTACTTC.

The CDR3 nucleotides read TGTGCCAGCAGCCAAAGACAGACCGAATTTAACTATGGCTACACCTTC. It yields the protein CASSQRQTEFNYGYTF. The chain employs TRBV14 and TRBJ1-2; maybe TRBD1 (5 bases). The CDR3 spans 16 residues. Germline-derived CDR1 and CDR2 are SGHDN and FVKESK. Trimming took 2 bases from V and 1 from J, leaving 14 bases between them.

The chain recombines TRBV10-2 with TRBJ2-1, with 7 bases fitting TRBD2. The trim removed 2 bases at V and 8 bases at J, leaving 6 bases unmatched. This CDR3 has 14 amino acids. Germline V CDR1 and CDR2: WSHSY, SAAADI. CDR3 residues: CASSEAGREDEQFF. The CDR3 DNA reads as TGCGCCAGCAGTGAGGCGGGTCGGGAGGATGAGCAGTTCTTC.

This rearrangement joins TRBV7-9 to TRBJ2-7; 8 nucleotides match TRBD2. The ends lost 1 base at V and 3 bases at J; junction bases unmatched: 8. This CDR3 spans 16 amino acids. Germline V gene lookup returns CDR1 SEHNR and CDR2 FQNEAQ (reference sequence). CDR3 protein: CASSLGLAGTNYEQYF. The CDR3 DNA sequence: TGTGCCAGCAGCTTAGGGCTAGCGGGCACAAACTACGAGCAGTACTTC. Full variable domain (outside the CDR3, taken from reference TRBV7-9 and TRBJ2-7): DTGVSQNPRHKITKRGQNVTFRCDPISEHNRLYWYRQTLGQGPEFLTYFQNEAQLEKSRLLSDRFSAERPKGSFSTLEIQRTEQGDSAMYLCASSLGLAGTNYEQYFGPGTRLTVT.

The gene calls are TRBV28 and TRBJ2-7; D gene unclear. Trimming left V 7 bases short and J 4 bases short, with 11 bases between. Germline CDR1 and CDR2: MDHEN and SYDVKM. The CDR3 contains 12 residues. In DNA form, the CDR3 reads TGTGCCAGCACGGCAGGCCGTTACGAGCAGTACTTC. Its translation: CASTAGRYEQYF.

The chain is built from TRBV29-1 and TRBJ2-2; D not resolved. Germline CDR1 is SQVTM and CDR2 is ANQGSEA. This CDR3 comprises 12 residues. V was trimmed by 4 bases and J by 0 bases, leaving 3 bases between them. Here the CDR3 DNA reads TGCAGCGTTGCGGCGAACACCGGGGAGCTGTTTTTT. Translated, it gives CSVAANTGELFF.

This clone occurred once. The chain employs TRBV5-1 and TRBJ1-1; D gene unclear. Germline values: CDR1 SGHRS, CDR2 YFSETQ. There are 11 residues in the CDR3. V lost 0 bases to trimming and J lost 6 bases, with 3 bases between them. The CDR3 DNA follows: TGCGCCAGCAGCTTGGGGGCTGAAGCTTTCTTT. It yields the protein CASSLGAEAFF.

This chain uses TRBV7-6 with TRBJ2-1; TRBD2 matches at 12 bases. There are 15 residues in the CDR3. Germline V gene sequence: CDR1 SGHVS, CDR2 FNYEAQ. The J segment lost 10 bases and the V segment lost 5 bases, leaving 9 bases of the junction unmatched. CDR3 sequence (DNA): TGTGCCAGCAGCCTCGGGACTAGCGGGCGGGGGGAGCAGTTCTTC. Amino acids: CASSLGTSGRGEQFF.

This clone was observed a single time. The CDR3 protein is CASSLAGLPGYTF. The CDR3 coding sequence is TGTGCCAGCAGCTTGGCAGGGCTGCCTGGCTACACCTTC. V is TRBV5-4 and J is TRBJ1-2; possible D gene TRBD1, 5 bases. CDR1 is SGHNT, CDR2 YYREEE, per germline (reference sequence). The CDR3 runs to 13 residues. V was trimmed by 0 bases and J by 7 bases, leaving 10 bases between them.

The gene calls are TRBV19 and TRBJ2-6; 7 nucleotides match TRBD1. The length of the CDR3 is 15 residues. Germline CDR1 LNHDA, CDR2 SQIVND (reference sequence). The junction had 2 bases not matched to a gene; V was cut back by 5 bases and J by 1 base. The CDR3 nucleotides are TGTGCCAGTAGTTCGACAGGGTCTGGGGCCAACGTCCTGACTTTC. Protein: CASSSTGSGANVLTF. Complete variable domain (other parts from reference TRBV19 and TRBJ2-6): DGGITQSPKYLFRKEGQNVTLSCEQNLNHDAMYWYRQDPGQGLRLIYYSQIVNDFQKGDIAEGYSVSREKKESFPLTVTSAQKNPTAFYLCASSSTGSGANVLTFGAGSRLTVL.

CDR3 in amino acids: CASSWTWGGRNSPLHF. CDR3 in DNA: TGTGCCAGCAGTTGGACCTGGGGGGGTCGGAATTCACCCCTCCACTTT. The V call is TRBV6-5, the J call TRBJ1-6, with D possibly being TRBD1 (5 bases). The CDR3 extends over 16 amino acids. In germline, CDR1 is MNHEY, CDR2 SVGAGI. The V end lost 4 bases, the J end lost 7 bases, and 17 bases lay between the germline ends.

The J gene is TRBJ1-2, the V gene TRBV5-1, with 11 bases fitting TRBD1. J lost 8 bases, V lost 7 bases, and 1 base had no gene match. Germline CDR1 SGHRS, CDR2 YFSETQ. This CDR3 comprises 11 residues. The CDR3 spells CASRTGGGYTF. CDR3 bases: TGCGCCAGCCGGACAGGGGGCGGCTACACCTTC.

V and J are TRBV28 and TRBJ1-2; the match to TRBD1 covers 8 bases. Germline V lookup: CDR1 MDHEN, CDR2 SYDVKM. The CDR3 sequence is 13 residues long. Trimming at V came to 4 bases and at J to 5 bases, leaving 3 bases not matched to a gene. In nucleotides, the CDR3 is TGTGCCAGCAGTTACGGACAGGGATATGGCTACACCTTC. As protein: CASSYGQGYGYTF.